What follows describes a single T cell receptor (beta chain). Once RNA had been extracted, it was reverse transcribed into cDNA to act as the sequencing template. Profiling relied on immunoSEQ multiplex PCR, and the TCRdb table lists in-frame clones only, not all of them. The sample holds more than 95,000 clones; roughly 63% are singletons and the top ten take approximately 31%. V lost 6 bases, J lost 8 bases, and 16 bases lay in between. Germline V gene sequence: CDR1 SGHAT, CDR2 FQNNGV. This CDR3 has 13 residues. As for treatment: oral pan-JAK inhibitor, 5-10 mg twice daily. These data come from a study of CD8+ T cells in alopecia areata.

This specimen was CD8+ T cells sorted from blood, taken at week 4, from a patient treated with tofacitinib. This rearrangement joins TRBV11-2 to TRBJ1-2; possibly TRBD1 for D (5 bases). The clonotype comes from a human donor with alopecia areata. CDR3 sequence: CASSIGEGNGYTF. The CDR3 bases are TGTGCCAGCAGTATAGGGGAGGGCAACGGCTACACCTTC.